Reported below is one TCR beta chain. As yet, its antigen is unknown. The sample originates from a study of OX40 agonist ivuxolimab in advanced cancers. Repertoires were generated with immunoSEQ multiplex PCR, while TCRdb's copy carries only in-frame clones and drops some. The table has 90,000 to 150,000 clones, roughly nine tenths seen once. Study-level points and caveats: CD8+ T cells (on average) carried more expanded clones than CD4+ T cells.

This CDR3 spans 17 amino acids. CDR1 and CDR2 from the germline V gene are MGHRA and YSYEKL. The J segment lost 1 base and the V segment lost 0 bases, leaving 7 bases of the junction unmatched. The chain couples TRBV4-1 to TRBJ2-7; 9 bases align to TRBD1. The material sequenced was CD4+ or CD8+ T cells sorted from blood, taken in a trial of the OX40 agonist ivuxolimab. This receptor was obtained from an adult with an advanced solid tumor such as melanoma, head and neck, liver or kidney cancer. CDR3 nucleotides: TGCGCCAGCAGCCAAGATTATATTGGGACAGGGTCCTACGAGCAGTACTTC. It specifies CASSQDYIGTGSYEQYF.